The clone carrying this T cell receptor beta chain was recorded only once. The antigen is unknown. This entry is derived from a study of shared clonotypes between healthy human individuals. Study conclusions and caveats: Naive subsets, compared against memory subsets, generally had larger estimated richness values.

The CDR3 runs to 14 residues. The germline CDR1 and CDR2 sequences are SGHRS and YFSETQ. The V and J ends lost 0 bases and 9 bases respectively, with 10 bases between them. Over several immunoSEQ plates, each subset's genomic DNA was distributed in even portions. Clones were sequenced by immunoSEQ multiplex PCR, and TCRdb holds only the in-frame ones, with some missing. The table records about 1 million clones, about 75% of them present only once. CD45RA+ naive and CD45RA-negative memory subsets were separated from CD4+ cells. The TCR was taken from a man between 18 and 35 years old in good health. The material sequenced was memory CD4+ T cells sorted from blood. The subset: CD45RA-negative fraction. The V gene is TRBV5-1, the J gene TRBJ1-6; the D is unclear. CDR3 region: CASSLEGPSSPLHF. The CDR3 nucleotides are TGCGCCAGCAGCTTGGAGGGTCCCTCTTCACCCCTCCACTTT.